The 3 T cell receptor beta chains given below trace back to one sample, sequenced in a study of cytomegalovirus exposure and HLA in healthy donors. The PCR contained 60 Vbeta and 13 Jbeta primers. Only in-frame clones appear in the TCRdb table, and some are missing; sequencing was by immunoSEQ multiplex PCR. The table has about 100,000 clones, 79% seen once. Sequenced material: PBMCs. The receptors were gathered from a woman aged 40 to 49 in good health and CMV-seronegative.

In nucleotides, the CDR3 is TGTGCCAGCAGCGCAGACAGTTATGCTGAGCAGTTCTTC. This gives the protein CASSADSYAEQFF. This chain uses TRBV7-9 with TRBJ2-1; possibly TRBD1 for D (5 bases). CDR1 is SEHNR, CDR2 FQNEAQ, per germline (reference sequence). V was cut by 5 bases and J by 9 bases, with 14 bases left in between. This CDR3 contains 13 residues.

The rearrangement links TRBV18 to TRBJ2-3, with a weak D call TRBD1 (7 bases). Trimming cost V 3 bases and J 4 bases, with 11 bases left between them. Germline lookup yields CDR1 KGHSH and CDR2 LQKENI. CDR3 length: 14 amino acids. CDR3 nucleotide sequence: TGTGCCAGCTCACCCCAGGGGGGCCCAGATACGCAGTATTTT. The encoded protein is CASSPQGGPDTQYF.

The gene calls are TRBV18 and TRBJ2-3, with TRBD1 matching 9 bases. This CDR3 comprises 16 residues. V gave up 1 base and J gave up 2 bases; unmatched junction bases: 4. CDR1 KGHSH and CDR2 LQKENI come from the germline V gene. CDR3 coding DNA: TGTGCCAGCTCACCACGGACAGGGGAGGCCACAGATACGCAGTATTTT. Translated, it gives CASSPRTGEATDTQYF.